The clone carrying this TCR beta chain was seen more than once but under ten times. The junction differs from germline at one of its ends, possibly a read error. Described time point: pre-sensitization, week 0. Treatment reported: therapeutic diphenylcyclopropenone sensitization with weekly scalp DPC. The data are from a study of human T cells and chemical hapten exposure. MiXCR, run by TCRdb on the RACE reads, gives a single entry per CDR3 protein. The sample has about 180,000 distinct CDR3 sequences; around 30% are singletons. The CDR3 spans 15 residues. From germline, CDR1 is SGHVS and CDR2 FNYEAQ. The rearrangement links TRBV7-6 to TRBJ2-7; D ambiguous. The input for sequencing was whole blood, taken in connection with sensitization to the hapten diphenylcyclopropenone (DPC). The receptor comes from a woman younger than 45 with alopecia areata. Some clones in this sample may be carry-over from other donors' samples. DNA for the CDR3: TGTGCCAGCAGTTTAGGCCCCGGTAGCCAGTACGAGCAGTACTTC. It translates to CASSLGPGSQYEQYF. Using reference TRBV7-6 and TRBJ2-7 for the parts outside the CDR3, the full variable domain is GAGVSQSPRYKVTKRGQDVALRCDPISGHVSLYWYRQALGQGPEFLTYFNYEAQQDKSGLPNDRFSAERPEGSISTLTIQRTEQRDSAMYRCASSLGPGSQYEQYFGPGTRLTVT.